The 3 T cell receptor beta chains listed next were all sequenced from one sample in a study of cytomegalovirus exposure and HLA in healthy donors. The PCR used 60 Vbeta and 13 Jbeta primers. Repertoires were generated with immunoSEQ multiplex PCR, while TCRdb's copy carries only in-frame clones and drops some. The sample includes fewer than 85,000 clones. Sequencing input: PBMCs. All receptors derive from a middle-aged woman in good health and CMV-seropositive.

V gene TRBV28 combines with J gene TRBJ2-5, with D unclear. This CDR3 is built from 11 residues. Germline CDR1 is MDHEN and CDR2 is SYDVKM. Between the trimmed V and J ends, which lost 6 bases and 10 bases, there was a span of 12 bases. The CDR3 is CASSPTRIQYF. CDR3 DNA sequence: TGTGCCAGCAGCCCGACGAGGATCCAGTACTTC.

This sequence joins TRBV29-1 and TRBJ2-5, with TRBD1 matching over 12 bases. The better agreement between TRBJ2-7 and the DNA end casts doubt on the J call. The CDR3 consists of 14 residues. Germline assignment: CDR1 SQVTM and CDR2 ANQGSEA. The CDR3 DNA reads TGCAGCGTGGGGACAGGGGGCCCTCACTACGAGCAGTACTTC. Its protein product is CSVGTGGPHYEQYF.

This chain links TRBV28 with TRBJ1-2; 7 bases are shared with TRBD1. CDR3 size: 11 residues. Germline V gene sequence: CDR1 MDHEN, CDR2 SYDVKM. V shed 4 bases and J 7 bases; nucleotides not matched to a gene: 0. CDR3 in amino acids: CASSSGGGYTF. DNA of the CDR3: TGTGCCAGCAGTTCAGGGGGTGGCTACACCTTC.